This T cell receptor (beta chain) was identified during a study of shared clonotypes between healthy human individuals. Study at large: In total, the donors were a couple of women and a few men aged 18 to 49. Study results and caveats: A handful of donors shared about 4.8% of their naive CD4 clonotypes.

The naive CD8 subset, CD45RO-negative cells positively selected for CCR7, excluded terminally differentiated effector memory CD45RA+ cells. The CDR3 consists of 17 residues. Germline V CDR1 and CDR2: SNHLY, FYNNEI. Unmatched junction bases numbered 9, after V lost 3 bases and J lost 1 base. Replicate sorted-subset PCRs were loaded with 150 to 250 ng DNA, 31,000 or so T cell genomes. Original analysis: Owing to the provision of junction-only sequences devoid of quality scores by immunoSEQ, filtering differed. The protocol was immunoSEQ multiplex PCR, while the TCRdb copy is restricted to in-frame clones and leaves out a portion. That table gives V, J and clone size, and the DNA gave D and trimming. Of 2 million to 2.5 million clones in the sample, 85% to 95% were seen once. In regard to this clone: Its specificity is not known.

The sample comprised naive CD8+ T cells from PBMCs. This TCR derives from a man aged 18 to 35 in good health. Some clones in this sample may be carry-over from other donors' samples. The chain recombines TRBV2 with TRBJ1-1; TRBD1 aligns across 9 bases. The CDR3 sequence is CASSEKTGGPRNTEAFF. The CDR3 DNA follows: TGTGCCAGCAGTGAGAAGACAGGGGGACCCCGGAACACTGAAGCTTTCTTT.